This T cell receptor (beta chain) was found in a study of T cell repertoires in cytomegalovirus infection. Overall study context: Indications of both CMV infection and matching HLA type were provided by public TCR beta signatures.

Points from the study as a whole: CMV-specific HLA-C-restricted TCR beta clonotypes dominated the ex vivo response. Adding up the frequency of public TCR beta families identified people who carried CMV plus the relevant HLA.

The CDR3 is 14 amino acids. CDR1 is SGHTA and CDR2 is FQGNSA in the germline V gene. Between the trimmed V and J ends, which lost 6 bases and 1 base, there was a span of 12 bases. In the case of this clonotype: Its antigen is not identified.

TCRdb re-derived calls from the reads in MiXCR, one entry per CDR3 protein. The data show 740,000 or so distinct CDR3 sequences, 35% seen once. The rearrangement links TRBV7-2 to TRBJ1-1; D is unclear. The receptor comes from a human donor in good health (CMV status not recorded). Some clones in this sample may be carry-over from other donors' samples. Sequenced sample: PBMCs. The CDR3 DNA is TGTGCCAGCAGGACAATGAACAGGAACACTGAAGCTTTCTTT. The encoded protein is CASRTMNRNTEAFF.